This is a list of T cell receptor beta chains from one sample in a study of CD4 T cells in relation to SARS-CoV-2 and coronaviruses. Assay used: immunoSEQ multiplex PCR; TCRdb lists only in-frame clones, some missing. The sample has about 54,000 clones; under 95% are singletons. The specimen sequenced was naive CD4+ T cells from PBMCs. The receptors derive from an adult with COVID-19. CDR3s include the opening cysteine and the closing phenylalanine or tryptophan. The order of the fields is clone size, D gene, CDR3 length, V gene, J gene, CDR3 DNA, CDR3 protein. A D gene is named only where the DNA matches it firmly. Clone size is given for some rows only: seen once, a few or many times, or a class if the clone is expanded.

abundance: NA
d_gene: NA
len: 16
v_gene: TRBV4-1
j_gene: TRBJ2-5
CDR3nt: TGCGCCAGCAGCCCCAGGACGGGCCGCCTCCAAGAGACCCAGTACTTC
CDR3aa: CASSPRTGRLQETQYF

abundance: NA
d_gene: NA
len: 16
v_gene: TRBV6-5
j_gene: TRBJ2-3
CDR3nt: TGTGCCAGCAGTTACTCCGGGACCGTAGGAGGTATAGCGCAGTATTTT
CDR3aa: CASSYSGTVGGIAQYF

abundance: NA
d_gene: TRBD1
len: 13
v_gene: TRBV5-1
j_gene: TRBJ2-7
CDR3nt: TGCGCCAGCAAAAGGACAGGGTCGTACGAGCAGTACTTC
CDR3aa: CASKRTGSYEQYF

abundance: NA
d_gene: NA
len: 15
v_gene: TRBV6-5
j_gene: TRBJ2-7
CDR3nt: TGTGCCAGCAGCAAACGACAGGCGACCTCCTACGAGCAGTACTTC
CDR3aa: CASSKRQATSYEQYF

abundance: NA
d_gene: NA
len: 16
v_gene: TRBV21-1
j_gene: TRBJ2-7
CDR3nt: TGTGCCAGCAGCCCTATCGGACAGGGGAGAACCTACGAGCAGTACTTC
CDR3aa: CASSPIGQGRTYEQYF

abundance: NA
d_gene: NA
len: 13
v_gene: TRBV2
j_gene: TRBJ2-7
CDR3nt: TGTGCCAGCAGGAATCGACAGATCTACGAGCAGTACTTC
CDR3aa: CASRNRQIYEQYF

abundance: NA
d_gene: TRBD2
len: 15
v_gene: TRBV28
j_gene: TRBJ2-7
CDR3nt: TGTGCCAGCAGCACCCCCGGGACTAGGTTTTCCGGGCAGTACTTC
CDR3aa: CASSTPGTRFSGQYF

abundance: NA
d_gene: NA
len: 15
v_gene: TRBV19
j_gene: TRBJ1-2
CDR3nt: TGTGCCAGTAGTTCCTCCGCGGGACCCAACTATGGCTACACCTTC
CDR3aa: CASSSSAGPNYGYTF

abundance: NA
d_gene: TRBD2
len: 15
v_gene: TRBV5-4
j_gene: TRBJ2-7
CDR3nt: TGTGCCAGCAGTTCTCCGGGACTAGCGGATCTAGAGCAGTACTTC
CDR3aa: CASSSPGLADLEQYF

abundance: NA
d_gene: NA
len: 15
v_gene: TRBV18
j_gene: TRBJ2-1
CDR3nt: TGTGCCAGCTCACCACAAACGGGATCCTACAATGAGCAGTTCTTC
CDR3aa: CASSPQTGSYNEQFF

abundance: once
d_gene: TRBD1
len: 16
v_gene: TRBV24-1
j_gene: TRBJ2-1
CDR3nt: TGTGCCACCAGTGATTTCGGACAGGGGTGGGACAATGAGCAGTTCTTC
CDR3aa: CATSDFGQGWDNEQFF

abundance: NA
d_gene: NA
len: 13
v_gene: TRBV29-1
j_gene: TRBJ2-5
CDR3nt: TGCAGCGGGGGGGGCGCCCTCGAGGGGACCCAGTACTTC
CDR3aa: CSGGGALEGTQYF

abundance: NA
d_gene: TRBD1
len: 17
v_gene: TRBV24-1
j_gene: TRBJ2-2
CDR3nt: TGTGCCACCAGTGATTCTGGACAGGGGGGTATCACCGGGGAGCTGTTTTTT
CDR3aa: CATSDSGQGGITGELFF

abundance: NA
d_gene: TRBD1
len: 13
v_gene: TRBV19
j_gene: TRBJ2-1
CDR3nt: TGTGCCAGTAGTGGGACAGGGGCCCATGAGCAGTTCTTC
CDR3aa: CASSGTGAHEQFF

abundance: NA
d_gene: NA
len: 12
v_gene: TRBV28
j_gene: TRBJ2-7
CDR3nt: TGTGCCAGCAGTAGTCGAGGGTACGAGCAGTACTTC
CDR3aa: CASSSRGYEQYF

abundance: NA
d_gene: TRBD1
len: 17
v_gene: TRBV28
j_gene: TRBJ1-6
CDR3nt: TGTGCCAGCAGTTTACACCTCTTCAGGGGGGGGAATTCACCCCTCCACTTT
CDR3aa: CASSLHLFRGGNSPLHF

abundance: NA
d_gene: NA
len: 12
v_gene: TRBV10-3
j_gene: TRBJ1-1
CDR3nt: TGTGCCATCGCCGGGACAAACACTGAAGCTTTCTTT
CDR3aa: CAIAGTNTEAFF

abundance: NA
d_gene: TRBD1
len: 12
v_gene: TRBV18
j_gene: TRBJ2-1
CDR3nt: TGTGCCAGCACCGACAGGGGCAATGAGCAGTTCTTC
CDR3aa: CASTDRGNEQFF

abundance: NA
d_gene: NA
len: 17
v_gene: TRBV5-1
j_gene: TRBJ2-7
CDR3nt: TGCGCCAGCAGTAGACTCTCAGACCGGTGGGGCTCCTACGAGCAGTACTTC
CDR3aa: CASSRLSDRWGSYEQYF

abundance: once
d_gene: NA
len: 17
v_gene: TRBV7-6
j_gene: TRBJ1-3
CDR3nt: TGTGCCAGCAGCTTAGTTTCAGGGGCGCTCTCTGGAAACACCATATATTTT
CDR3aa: CASSLVSGALSGNTIYF

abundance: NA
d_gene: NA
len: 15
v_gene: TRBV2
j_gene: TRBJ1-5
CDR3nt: TGTGCCAGCAGCGCTCTCGGGGGATGGAATCAGCCCCAGCATTTT
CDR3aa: CASSALGGWNQPQHF

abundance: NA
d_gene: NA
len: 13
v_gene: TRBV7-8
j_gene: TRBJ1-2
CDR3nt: TGTGCCAGCAGCCCTAACCGGGGATATGGCTACACCTTC
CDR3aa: CASSPNRGYGYTF

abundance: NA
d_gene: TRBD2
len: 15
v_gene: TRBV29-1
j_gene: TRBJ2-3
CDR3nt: TGCAGCGCCGCGGGGGGCACGGAGGGGACAGATACGCAGTATTTT
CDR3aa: CSAAGGTEGTDTQYF

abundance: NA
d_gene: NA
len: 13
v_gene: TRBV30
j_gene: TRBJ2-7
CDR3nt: TGTGCCTGGATAAAAGGGAGTGGATTCGAGCAGTACTTC
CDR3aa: CAWIKGSGFEQYF

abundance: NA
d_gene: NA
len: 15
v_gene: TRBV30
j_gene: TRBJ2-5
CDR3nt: TGTGCCTGGAGTAGGTGGGAGGGGGCGAGTGAGACCCAGTACTTC
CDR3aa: CAWSRWEGASETQYF

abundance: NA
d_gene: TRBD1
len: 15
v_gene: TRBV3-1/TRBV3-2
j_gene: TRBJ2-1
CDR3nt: TGTGCCAGCAGCCAATCCTGGACAGGGAACAATGAGCAGTTCTTC
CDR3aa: CASSQSWTGNNEQFF

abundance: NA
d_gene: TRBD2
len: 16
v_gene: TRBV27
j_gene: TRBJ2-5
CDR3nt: TGTGCCAGCTCCAAGAGCAGCGGGAGGTTCCAAGAGACCCAGTACTTC
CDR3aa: CASSKSSGRFQETQYF

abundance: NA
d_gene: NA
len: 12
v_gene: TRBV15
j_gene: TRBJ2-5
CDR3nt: TGTGCCACCAGCCTCGGACAGCAGACCCAGTACTTC
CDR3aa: CATSLGQQTQYF

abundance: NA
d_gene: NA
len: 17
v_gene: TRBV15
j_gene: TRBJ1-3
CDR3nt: TGTGCCACCAGCAGAGATCTAGGGGGGGCCCGTGGAAACACCATATATTTT
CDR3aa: CATSRDLGGARGNTIYF

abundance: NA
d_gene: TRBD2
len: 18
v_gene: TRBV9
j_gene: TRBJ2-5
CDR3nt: TGTGCCAGCAGCGTAGCGTCGGGGACTAGCGGGAGTAGGGAGACCCAGTACTTC
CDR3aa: CASSVASGTSGSRETQYF

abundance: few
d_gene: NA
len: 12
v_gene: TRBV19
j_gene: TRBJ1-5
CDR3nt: TGTGCCAGTAGTATTATCAATCAGCCCCAGCATTTT
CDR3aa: CASSIINQPQHF

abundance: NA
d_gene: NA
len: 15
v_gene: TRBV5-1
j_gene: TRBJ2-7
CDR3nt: TGCGCCAGCAGTGAGGGGGCGGGAGTCACCTACGAGCAGTACTTC
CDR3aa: CASSEGAGVTYEQYF

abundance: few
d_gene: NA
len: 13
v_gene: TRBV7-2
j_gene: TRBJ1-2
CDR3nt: TGTGCCAGCAGCCCCGGTCCCACCTATGGCTACACCTTC
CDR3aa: CASSPGPTYGYTF

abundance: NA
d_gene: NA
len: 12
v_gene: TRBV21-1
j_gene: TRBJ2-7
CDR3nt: TGTGCCAGCCGGACGGATCCCTACGAGCAGTACTTC
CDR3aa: CASRTDPYEQYF

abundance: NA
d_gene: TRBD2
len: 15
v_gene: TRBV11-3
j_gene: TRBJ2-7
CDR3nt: TGTGCCAGCAGCCCCACTAGCGGGAGATATGGCGAGCAGTACTTC
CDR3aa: CASSPTSGRYGEQYF

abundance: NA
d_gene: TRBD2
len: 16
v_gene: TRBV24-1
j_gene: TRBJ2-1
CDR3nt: TGTGCCACCAGTGTCCCTAGCGGGAGGGGAGACAATGAGCAGTTCTTC
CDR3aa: CATSVPSGRGDNEQFF

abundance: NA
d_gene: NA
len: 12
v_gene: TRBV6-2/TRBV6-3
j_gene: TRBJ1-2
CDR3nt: TGTGCCAGCAGTTACGGCAGGGAGGGCTACACCTTC
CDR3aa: CASSYGREGYTF

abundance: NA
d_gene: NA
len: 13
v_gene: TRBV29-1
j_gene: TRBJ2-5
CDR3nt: TGCAGCGCAGAGTCGGGTCTTAGGGAGACCCAGTACTTC
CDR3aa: CSAESGLRETQYF

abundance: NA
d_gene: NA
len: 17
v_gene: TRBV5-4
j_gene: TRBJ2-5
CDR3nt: TGTGCCAGCAGCGCCAGGTGGTTGGGCGTCAGCCAAGAGACCCAGTACTTC
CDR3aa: CASSARWLGVSQETQYF

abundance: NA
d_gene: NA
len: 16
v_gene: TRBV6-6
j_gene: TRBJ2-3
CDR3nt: TGTGCCAGCAGTTACGACACGGGATCGGGCCCAGATACGCAGTATTTT
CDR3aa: CASSYDTGSGPDTQYF

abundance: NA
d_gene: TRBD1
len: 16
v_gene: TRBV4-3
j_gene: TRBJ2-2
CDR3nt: TGCGCCAGCAGCCAAGATCGGGACAGGGGGCCCCGGGAGCTGTTTTTT
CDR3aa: CASSQDRDRGPRELFF

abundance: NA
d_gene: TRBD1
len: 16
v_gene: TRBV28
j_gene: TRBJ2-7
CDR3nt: TGTGCCAGCAGTCCCCGACAGGGATCATCCTCCTACGAGCAGTACTTC
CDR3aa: CASSPRQGSSSYEQYF

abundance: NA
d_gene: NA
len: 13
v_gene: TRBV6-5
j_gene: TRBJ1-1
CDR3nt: TGTGCCAGCAGTAAACAGCCGAACACTGAAGCTTTCTTT
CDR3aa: CASSKQPNTEAFF

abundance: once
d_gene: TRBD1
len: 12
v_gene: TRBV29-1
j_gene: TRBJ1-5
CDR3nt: TGCAGCGCGCGACAGGGTCGGCAGCCCCAGCATTTT
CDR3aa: CSARQGRQPQHF

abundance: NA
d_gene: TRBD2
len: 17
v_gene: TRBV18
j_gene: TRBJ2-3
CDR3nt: TGTGCCAGCTCACCCCCGGTCGTTGCGGGAGGGCACGATACGCAGTATTTT
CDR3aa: CASSPPVVAGGHDTQYF

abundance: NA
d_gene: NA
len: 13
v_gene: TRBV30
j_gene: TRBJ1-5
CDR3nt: TGTGCCTGGGCGGGCGTTAGCAATCAGCCCCAGCATTTT
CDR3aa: CAWAGVSNQPQHF

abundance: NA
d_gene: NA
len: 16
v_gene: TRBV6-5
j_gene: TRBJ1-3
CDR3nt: TGTGCCAGCAGTTACAACAGGAGAAACTCTGGAAACACCATATATTTT
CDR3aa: CASSYNRRNSGNTIYF

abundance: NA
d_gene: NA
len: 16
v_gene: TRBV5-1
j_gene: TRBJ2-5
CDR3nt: TGCGCCAGCAGCCGGGGAGGTAGCGGAGGAGGAGAGACCCAGTACTTC
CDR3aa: CASSRGGSGGGETQYF

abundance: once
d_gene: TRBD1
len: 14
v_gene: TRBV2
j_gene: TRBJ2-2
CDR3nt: TGTGCCAGCAGTAGGACAGGGGGCACCGGGGAGCTGTTTTTT
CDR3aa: CASSRTGGTGELFF

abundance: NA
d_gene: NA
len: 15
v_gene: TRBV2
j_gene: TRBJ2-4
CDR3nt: TGTGCCAGCAGTCGGCTGGGGGGCCCCTTAAACATTCAGTACTTC
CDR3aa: CASSRLGGPLNIQYF

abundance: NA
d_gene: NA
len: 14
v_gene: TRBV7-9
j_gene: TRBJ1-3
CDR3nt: TGTGCCAGCCGAAATACAGGTGCTGGAAACACCATATATTTT
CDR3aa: CASRNTGAGNTIYF

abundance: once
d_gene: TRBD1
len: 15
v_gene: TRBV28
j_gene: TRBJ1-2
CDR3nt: TGTGCCAGCCTATTGGACGGGACAGGGGTTTATGGCTACACCTTC
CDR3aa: CASLLDGTGVYGYTF

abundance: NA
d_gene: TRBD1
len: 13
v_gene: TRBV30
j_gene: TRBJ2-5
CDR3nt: TGTGCCTGGAGTGTCCCAGGGGGTGAGACCCAGTACTTC
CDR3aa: CAWSVPGGETQYF

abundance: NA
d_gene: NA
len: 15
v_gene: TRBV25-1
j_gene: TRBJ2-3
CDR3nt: TGTGCCAGCAGTGCCGCAGGCGGCGAAGGGAATACGCAGTATTTT
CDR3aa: CASSAAGGEGNTQYF

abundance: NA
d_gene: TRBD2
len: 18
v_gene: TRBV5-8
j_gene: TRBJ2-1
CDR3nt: TGTGCCAGCAGCTTGGGGCTAGCGGGAGTTTATGGGGGCAATGAGCAGTTCTTC
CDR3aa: CASSLGLAGVYGGNEQFF